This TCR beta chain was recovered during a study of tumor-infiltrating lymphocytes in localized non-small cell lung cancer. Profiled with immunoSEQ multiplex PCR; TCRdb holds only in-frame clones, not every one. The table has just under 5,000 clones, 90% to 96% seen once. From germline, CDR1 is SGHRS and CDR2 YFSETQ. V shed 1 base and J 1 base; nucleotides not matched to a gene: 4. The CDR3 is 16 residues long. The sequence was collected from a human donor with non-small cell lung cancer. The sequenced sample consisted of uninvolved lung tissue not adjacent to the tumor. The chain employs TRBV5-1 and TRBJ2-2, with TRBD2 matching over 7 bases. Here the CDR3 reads CASSLWGLQNTGELFF. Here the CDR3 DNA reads TGCGCCAGCAGCTTGTGGGGACTACAGAACACCGGGGAGCTGTTTTTT.